This T cell receptor (beta chain) comes out of a study of cytomegalovirus exposure and HLA in healthy donors. Study-wide context: Assignment to the Caucasian-associated ancestry cluster applied to approximately 79% of the roughly 410 genotyped donors.

Germline V CDR1 and CDR2: LNHDA, SQIVND (reference sequence). J lost 4 bases, V lost 1 base, and 7 bases had no gene match. The CDR3 length is 17 residues. Researchers ran the PCR with 60 Vbeta and 13 Jbeta primers. TCRdb's copy holds only in-frame clones and misses some; the assay was immunoSEQ multiplex PCR. The profile shows 150,000 to 200,000 clones, about 80% of them singletons. There were likely unrecorded immune exposures, though donors were nominally healthy when sampled. Sequenced material: PBMCs. The chain uses TRBV19 and TRBJ2-2; TRBD1 aligns across 9 bases. The receptor comes from a woman between 40 and 50 years old in good health and CMV-seronegative. CDR3 amino acids: CASSIGATGGATGELFF. In DNA form, the CDR3 reads TGTGCCAGTAGTATAGGGGCGACAGGGGGGGCCACCGGGGAGCTGTTTTTT.